This TCR beta chain was identified in a study of human T cells and chemical hapten exposure. Across the whole study: Small pooled library volume differences mainly caused per-sample TCR yield variation.

In the authors' workflow: Counting gave a median of approximately 96,000 TCRs per sample, with values ranging from 23,224 to 690,600. TCRdb re-called the RACE reads through MiXCR, storing one row per CDR3 protein. TCRdb's processing, not the authors' own work, is the source of the V and J calls. The sample yields over 35,000 distinct CDR3 sequences, around 3.4% seen once. Indicated time point: healthy volunteer bleed at 6 weeks. RNA extraction used unfractionated whole blood as the source of total RNA. The V gene lost 0 bases and the J gene lost 2 bases, with 7 bases spanning the gap. CDR1 is SEHNR and CDR2 is FQNEAQ in the germline V gene (reference sequence). The CDR3 runs to 14 residues. This clonotype was counted many times.

Material: whole blood. This sequence was found in a human donor in good health. Some clones in this sample may be carry-over from other donors' samples. The chain couples TRBV7-9 to TRBJ1-1, with D perhaps matching TRBD1 (5 bases). The CDR3 spells CASSLAGDNTEAFF. CDR3 in DNA: TGTGCCAGCAGCTTAGCAGGGGATAACACTGAAGCTTTCTTT.